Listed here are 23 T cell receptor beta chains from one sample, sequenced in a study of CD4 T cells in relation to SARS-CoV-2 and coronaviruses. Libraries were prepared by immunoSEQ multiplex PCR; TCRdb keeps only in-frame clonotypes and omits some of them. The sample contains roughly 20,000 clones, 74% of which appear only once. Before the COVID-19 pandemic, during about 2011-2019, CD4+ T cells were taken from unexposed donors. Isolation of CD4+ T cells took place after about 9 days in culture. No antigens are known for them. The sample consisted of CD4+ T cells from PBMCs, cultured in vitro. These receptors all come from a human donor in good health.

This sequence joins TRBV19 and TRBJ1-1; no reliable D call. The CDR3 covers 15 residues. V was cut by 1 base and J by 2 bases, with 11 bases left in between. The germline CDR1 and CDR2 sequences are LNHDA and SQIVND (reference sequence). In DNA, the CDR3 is TGTGCCAGTAGTATAGGGGCCAGGACCAACACTGAAGCTTTCTTT. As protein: CASSIGARTNTEAFF.

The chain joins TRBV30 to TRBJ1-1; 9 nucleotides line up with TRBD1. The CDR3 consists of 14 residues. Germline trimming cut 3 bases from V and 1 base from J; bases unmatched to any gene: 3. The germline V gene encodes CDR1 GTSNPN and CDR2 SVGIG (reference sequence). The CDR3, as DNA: TGTGCCTGGAGCTCGGGACAGGGGAACACTGAAGCTTTCTTT. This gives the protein CAWSSGQGNTEAFF. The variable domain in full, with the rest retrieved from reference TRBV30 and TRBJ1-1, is SQTIHQWPATLVQPVGSPLSLECTVEGTSNPNLYWYRQAAGRGLQLLFYSVGIGQISSEVPQNLSASRPQDRQFILSSKKLLLSDSGFYLCAWSSGQGNTEAFFGQGTRLTVV.

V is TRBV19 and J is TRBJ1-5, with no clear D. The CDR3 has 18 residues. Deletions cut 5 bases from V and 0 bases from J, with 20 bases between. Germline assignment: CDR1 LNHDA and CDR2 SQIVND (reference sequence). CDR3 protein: CASSPRIAAEGSNQPQHF. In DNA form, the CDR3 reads TGTGCCAGTAGTCCGCGGATAGCCGCGGAGGGTAGCAATCAGCCCCAGCATTTT.

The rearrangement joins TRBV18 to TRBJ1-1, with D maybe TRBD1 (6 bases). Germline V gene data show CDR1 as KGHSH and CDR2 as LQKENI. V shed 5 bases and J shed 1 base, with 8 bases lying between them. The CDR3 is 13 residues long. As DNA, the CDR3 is TGTGCCAGCTCAACAGGGAGGAACACTGAAGCTTTCTTT. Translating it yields CASSTGRNTEAFF.

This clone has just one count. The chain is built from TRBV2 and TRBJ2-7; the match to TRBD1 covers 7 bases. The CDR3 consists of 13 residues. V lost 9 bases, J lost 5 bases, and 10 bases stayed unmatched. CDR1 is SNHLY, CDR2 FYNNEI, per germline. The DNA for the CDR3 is TGTGCCAGTGGCGGACAGGAGAGTCACGAGCAGTACTTC. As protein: CASGGQESHEQYF.

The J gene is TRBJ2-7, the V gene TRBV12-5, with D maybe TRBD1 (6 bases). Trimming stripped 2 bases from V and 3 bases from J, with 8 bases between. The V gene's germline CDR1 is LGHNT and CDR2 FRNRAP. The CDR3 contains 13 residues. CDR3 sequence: CASGLRGYYEQYF. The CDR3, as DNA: TGTGCTAGTGGTTTGAGGGGGTACTACGAGCAGTACTTC.

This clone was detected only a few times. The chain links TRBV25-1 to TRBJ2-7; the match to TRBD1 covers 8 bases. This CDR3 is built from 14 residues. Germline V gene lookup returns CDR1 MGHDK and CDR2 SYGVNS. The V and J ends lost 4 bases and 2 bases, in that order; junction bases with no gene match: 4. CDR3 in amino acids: CASSVDRVPYEQYF. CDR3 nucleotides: TGTGCCAGCAGTGTGGACAGGGTACCCTACGAGCAGTACTTC.

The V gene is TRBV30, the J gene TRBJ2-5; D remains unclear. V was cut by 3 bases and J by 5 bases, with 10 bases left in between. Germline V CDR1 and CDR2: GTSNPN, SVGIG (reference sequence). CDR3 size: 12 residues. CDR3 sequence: CAWRPGSETQYF. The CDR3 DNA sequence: TGTGCCTGGAGGCCCGGATCGGAGACCCAGTACTTC.

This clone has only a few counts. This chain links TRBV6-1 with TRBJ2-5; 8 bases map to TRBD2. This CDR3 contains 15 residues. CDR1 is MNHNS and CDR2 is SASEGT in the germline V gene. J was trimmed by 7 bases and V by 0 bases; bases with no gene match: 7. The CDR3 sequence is CASSEALGRGATQYF. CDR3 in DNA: TGTGCCAGCAGTGAAGCGCTCGGGAGGGGAGCGACCCAGTACTTC.

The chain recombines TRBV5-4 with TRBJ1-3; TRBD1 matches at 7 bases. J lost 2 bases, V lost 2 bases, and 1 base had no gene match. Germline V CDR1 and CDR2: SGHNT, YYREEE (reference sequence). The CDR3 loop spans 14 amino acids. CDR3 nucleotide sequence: TGTGCCAGCAGCTTACAGGGGCCTGGAAACACCATATATTTT. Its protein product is CASSLQGPGNTIYF.

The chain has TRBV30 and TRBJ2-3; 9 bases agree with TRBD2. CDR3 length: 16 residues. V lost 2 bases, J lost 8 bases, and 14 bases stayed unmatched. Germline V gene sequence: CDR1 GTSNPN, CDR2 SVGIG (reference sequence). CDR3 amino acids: CAWSPLGREGWFTQYF. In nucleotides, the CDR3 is TGTGCCTGGAGTCCCCTCGGGCGGGAGGGCTGGTTTACGCAGTATTTT.

The CDR3 bases are TGTGCCAGCAGCCCCAATTCGGGGGTTGGCGCTGAAGCTTTCTTT. It yields the protein CASSPNSGVGAEAFF. The chain links TRBV7-3 to TRBJ1-1, with a possible D match to TRBD1 (5 bases). The CDR3 contains 15 residues. Deletions cut 5 bases from V and 6 bases from J, with 19 bases between. Germline CDR1 SGHTA, CDR2 FQGTGA.

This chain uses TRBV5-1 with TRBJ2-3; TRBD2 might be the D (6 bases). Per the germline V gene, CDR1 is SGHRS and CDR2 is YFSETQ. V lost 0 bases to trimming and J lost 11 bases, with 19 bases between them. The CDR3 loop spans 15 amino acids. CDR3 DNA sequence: TGCGCCAGCAGCTTGGCCTTTGCGGGGCTTGATGGGCAGTATTTT. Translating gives CASSLAFAGLDGQYF. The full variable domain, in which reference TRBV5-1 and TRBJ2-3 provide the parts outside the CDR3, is KAGVTQTPRYLIKTRGQQVTLSCSPISGHRSVSWYQQTPGQGLQFLFEYFSETQRNKGNFPGRFSGRQFSNSRSEMNVSTLELGDSALYLCASSLAFAGLDGQYFGPGTRLTVL.

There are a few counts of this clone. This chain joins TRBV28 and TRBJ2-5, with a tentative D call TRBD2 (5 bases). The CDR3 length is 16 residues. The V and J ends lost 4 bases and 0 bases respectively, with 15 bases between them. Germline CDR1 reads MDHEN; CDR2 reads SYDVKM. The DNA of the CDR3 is TGTGCCAGCAGTTCGACTACCTTCCTGTACCAAGAGACCCAGTACTTC. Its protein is CASSSTTFLYQETQYF. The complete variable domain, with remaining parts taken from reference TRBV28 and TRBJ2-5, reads DVKVTQSSRYLVKRTGEKVFLECVQDMDHENMFWYRQDPGLGLRLIYFSYDVKMKEKGDIPEGYSVSREKKERFSLILESASTNQTSMYLCASSSTTFLYQETQYFGPGTRLLVL.

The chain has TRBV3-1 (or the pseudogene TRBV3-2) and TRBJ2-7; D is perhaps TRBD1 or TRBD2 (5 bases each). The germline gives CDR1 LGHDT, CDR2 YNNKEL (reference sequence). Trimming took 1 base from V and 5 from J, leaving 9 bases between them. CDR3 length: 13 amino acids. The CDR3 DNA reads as TGTGCCAGCAGCCAAGGAAGGGACCACGAGCAGTACTTC. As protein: CASSQGRDHEQYF.

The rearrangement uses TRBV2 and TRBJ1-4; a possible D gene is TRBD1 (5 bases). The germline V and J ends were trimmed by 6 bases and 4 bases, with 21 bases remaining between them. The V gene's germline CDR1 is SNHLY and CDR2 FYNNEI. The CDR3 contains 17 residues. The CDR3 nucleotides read TGTGCCAGCAGCTTACCTATAACGGGGGATATTAATGAAAAACTGTTTTTT. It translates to CASSLPITGDINEKLFF.

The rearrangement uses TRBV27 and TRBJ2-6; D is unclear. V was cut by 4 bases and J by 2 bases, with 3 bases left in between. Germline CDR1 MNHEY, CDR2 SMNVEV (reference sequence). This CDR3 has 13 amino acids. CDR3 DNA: TGTGCCAGCAGTTCCCCTGGGGCCAACGTCCTGACTTTC. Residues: CASSSPGANVLTF. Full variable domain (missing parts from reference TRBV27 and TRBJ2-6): EAQVTQNPRYLITVTGKKLTVTCSQNMNHEYMSWYRQDPGLGLRQIYYSMNVEVTDKGDVPEGYKVSRKEKRNFPLILESPSPNQTSLYFCASSSPGANVLTFGAGSRLTVL.

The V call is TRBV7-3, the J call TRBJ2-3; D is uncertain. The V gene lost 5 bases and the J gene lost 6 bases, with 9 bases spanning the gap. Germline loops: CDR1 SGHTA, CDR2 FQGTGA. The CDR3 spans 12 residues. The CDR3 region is CASSHGVDTQYF. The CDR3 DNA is TGTGCCAGCAGCCACGGTGTGGATACGCAGTATTTT.

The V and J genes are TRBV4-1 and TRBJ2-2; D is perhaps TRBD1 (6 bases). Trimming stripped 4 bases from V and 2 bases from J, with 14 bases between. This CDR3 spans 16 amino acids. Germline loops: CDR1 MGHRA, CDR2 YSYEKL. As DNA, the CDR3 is TGCGCCAGCAGCCCAGGCGCACAGGGAAACACCGGGGAGCTGTTTTTT. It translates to CASSPGAQGNTGELFF.

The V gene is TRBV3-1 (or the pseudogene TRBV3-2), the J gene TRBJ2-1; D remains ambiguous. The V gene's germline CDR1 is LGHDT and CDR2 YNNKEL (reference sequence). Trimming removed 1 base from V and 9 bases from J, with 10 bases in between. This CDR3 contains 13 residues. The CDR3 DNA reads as TGTGCCAGCAGCCAAGGGAGTGAGGCTGAGCAGTTCTTC. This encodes CASSQGSEAEQFF.

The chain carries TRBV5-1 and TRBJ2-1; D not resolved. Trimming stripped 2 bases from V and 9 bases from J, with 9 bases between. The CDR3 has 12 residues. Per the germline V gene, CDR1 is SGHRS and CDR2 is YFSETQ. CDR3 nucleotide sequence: TGCGCCAGCAGCTTAGTAGGAATTGAGCAGTTCTTC. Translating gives CASSLVGIEQFF.

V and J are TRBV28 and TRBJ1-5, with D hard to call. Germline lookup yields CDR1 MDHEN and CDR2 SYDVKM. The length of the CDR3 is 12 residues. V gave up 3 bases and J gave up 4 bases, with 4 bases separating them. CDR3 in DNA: TGTGCCAGCAGTTTCCAAAATCAGCCCCAGCATTTT. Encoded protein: CASSFQNQPQHF.

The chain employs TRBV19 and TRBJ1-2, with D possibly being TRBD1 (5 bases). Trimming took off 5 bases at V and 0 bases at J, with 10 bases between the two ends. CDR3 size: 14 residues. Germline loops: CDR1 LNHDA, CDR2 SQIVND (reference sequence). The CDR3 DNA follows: TGTGCCAGTAGTCGACAGAAAACTAACTATGGCTACACCTTC. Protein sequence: CASSRQKTNYGYTF.